Here is one TCR beta chain with its context. These data are taken from a study of blood T cell repertoires in COVID-19. In the original analysis: Scientists estimated how many nucleated cells there were by amplifying reference gene primers. TCRdb's table, derived via immunoSEQ multiplex PCR, lists solely in-frame clones and lacks some. The V and J calls and clone size were taken over from that table, and D and trimming were inferred from the DNA. The sample lists about 190,000 clones; 60% to 85% were seen once. This CDR3 is 12 amino acids long. Germline CDR1 reads MNHEY; CDR2 reads SMNVEV (reference sequence).

The sequenced sample consisted of peripheral blood. The chain links TRBV27 to TRBJ2-7; TRBD2 is a possible D gene (5 bases). This receptor was taken from a man aged 55 to 69 with active or convalescent COVID-19. The CDR3 DNA follows: TGTGCGACGGGGTTCGGTGGGCACGAGCAGTACTTC. The encoded protein is CATGFGGHEQYF.